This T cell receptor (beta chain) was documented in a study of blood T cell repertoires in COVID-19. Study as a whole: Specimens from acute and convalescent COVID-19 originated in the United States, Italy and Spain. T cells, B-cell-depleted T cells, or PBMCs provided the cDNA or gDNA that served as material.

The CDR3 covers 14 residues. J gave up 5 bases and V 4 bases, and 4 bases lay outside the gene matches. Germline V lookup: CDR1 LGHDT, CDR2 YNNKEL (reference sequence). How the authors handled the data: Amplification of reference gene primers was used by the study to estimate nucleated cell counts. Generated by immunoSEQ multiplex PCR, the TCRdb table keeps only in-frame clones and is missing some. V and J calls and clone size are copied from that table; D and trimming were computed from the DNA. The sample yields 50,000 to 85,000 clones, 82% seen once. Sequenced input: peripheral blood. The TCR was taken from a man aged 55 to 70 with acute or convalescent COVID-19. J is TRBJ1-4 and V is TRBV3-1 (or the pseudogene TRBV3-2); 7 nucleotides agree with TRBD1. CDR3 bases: TGTGCCAGCAGCCCCCGACAGGGAAATGAAAAACTGTTTTTT. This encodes CASSPRQGNEKLFF.